The clone carrying this T cell receptor beta chain was seen more than once but under ten times. Its antigen is not identified. The sample comes from a study of cytomegalovirus exposure and HLA in healthy donors. About the study: Clustering assigned 81% of the roughly 370 genotyped donors to the Caucasian-associated ancestry cluster.

The study, taken as a whole, reports: A further, later analysis showed that HLA-associated TCR beta chains (compared with equally common others) were more clonally expanded. Further analysis was carried out later, and it showed several of the most significant clusters appearing linked to common viral pathogens. Most TCR sequences were rare, but some public TCRs occurred in many donors.

Per the germline V gene, CDR1 is SGHNT and CDR2 is YYREEE (reference sequence). CDR3 length: 15 residues. The trim removed 0 bases at V and 12 bases at J, leaving 9 bases unmatched. The PCR used 60 Vbeta and 13 Jbeta primers. The table came from immunoSEQ multiplex PCR; TCRdb's copy has only in-frame clones and leaves some out. The profile shows roughly 99,000 clones, about 85% of them singletons. The chain uses TRBV5-4 and TRBJ2-1; TRBD2 matches at 10 bases. This TCR was sampled from a young man in good health and CMV-seronegative. Sequencing was performed on PBMCs. The CDR3 sequence is CASSLVSIAGGAQFF. Here the CDR3 DNA reads TGTGCCAGCAGCTTGGTTTCTATAGCGGGGGGTGCGCAGTTCTTC.